This entry lists 17 T cell receptor beta chains sequenced from one sample in a study of cytomegalovirus exposure and HLA in healthy donors. In the PCR, 60 Vbeta and 13 Jbeta primers were used. Profiled with immunoSEQ multiplex PCR; TCRdb holds only in-frame clones, not every one. The sample records around 120,000 clones, under 90% being singletons. Sequenced: PBMCs. Receptors originate from a female donor in good health and CMV-seropositive.

The rearrangement uses TRBV30 and TRBJ1-4; D call uncertain. The V gene's germline CDR1 is GTSNPN and CDR2 SVGIG (reference sequence). CDR3 length equals 19 residues. The V gene lost 2 bases and the J gene lost 10 bases, with 32 bases spanning the gap. CDR3 sequence reads: CAWSWFRDNRNPKAGKLFF. CDR3 sequence (DNA): TGTGCCTGGAGTTGGTTTCGGGATAATAGGAACCCTAAGGCCGGAAAACTGTTTTTT.

This clone was picked up a small number of times. The V gene is TRBV28, the J gene TRBJ1-6; TRBD1 might be the D (6 bases). CDR1 and CDR2 from the germline V gene are MDHEN and SYDVKM. Trimming removed 6 bases from V and 4 bases from J, with 13 bases in between. The CDR3 has 15 residues. CDR3 in DNA: TGTGCCAGCAGCCTGGACAGCTCTTATAATTCACCCCTCCACTTT. It is translated as CASSLDSSYNSPLHF.

This chain links TRBV6-1 with TRBJ1-2; TRBD1 aligns across 11 bases. The CDR3 is 15 residues long. Unmatched junction bases numbered 9, after V lost 7 bases and J lost 5 bases. CDR1 is MNHNS, CDR2 SASEGT, per germline. This CDR3 is CASIIADRGPYGYTF. CDR3 coding DNA: TGTGCCAGCATTATCGCGGACAGGGGGCCATATGGCTACACCTTC.

CDR3 amino acids: CASSLVSRGSYGYTF. CDR3 in DNA: TGTGCCAGCAGCTTAGTATCAAGGGGAAGCTATGGCTACACCTTC. V and J are TRBV7-2 and TRBJ1-2; tentatively, D is TRBD1 (5 bases). CDR3 size: 15 residues. Per germline, CDR1 SGHTA and CDR2 FQGNSA. The ends were cut back, 1 base at V and 4 bases at J, with 13 bases in the middle. The variable domain in full, completed from reference TRBV7-2 and TRBJ1-2, reads GAGVSQSPSNKVTEKGKDVELRCDPISGHTALYWYRQSLGQGLEFLIYFQGNSAPDKSGLPSDRFSAERTGGSVSTLTIQRTQQEDSAVYLCASSLVSRGSYGYTFGSGTRLTVV.

This rearrangement joins TRBV6-1 to TRBJ2-4; 8 bases line up with TRBD1. Germline loops: CDR1 MNHNS, CDR2 SASEGT. Losses at the gene ends were 8 bases for V and 2 bases for J; bases not matched to a gene: 2. This CDR3 is 13 amino acids long. The CDR3 spells CASWTGTKNIQYF. Written as DNA, the CDR3 is TGTGCCAGCTGGACAGGGACCAAAAACATTCAGTACTTC.

The V gene is TRBV15, the J gene TRBJ1-4; the match to TRBD1 covers 7 bases. J was trimmed by 3 bases and V by 3 bases; bases with no gene match: 4. Per germline, CDR1 LNHNV and CDR2 YYDKDF (reference sequence). The CDR3 length is 15 residues. CDR3 loop: CATSSNRGANEKLFF. Written as DNA, the CDR3 is TGTGCCACCAGCAGTAACAGGGGTGCTAATGAAAAACTGTTTTTT.

The V call is TRBV30, the J call TRBJ2-5, with TRBD1 identical over 10 bases. The end of the DNA aligns better with TRBJ2-7, so the J call may be wrong. The CDR3 runs 13 residues. The germline V gene encodes CDR1 GTSNPN and CDR2 SVGIG (reference sequence). The CDR3 loop is CAWSRDRGDEQYF. Here the CDR3 DNA reads TGTGCCTGGAGTAGGGACAGGGGCGACGAGCAGTACTTC.

J is TRBJ1-1 and V is TRBV18; the match to TRBD1 covers 9 bases. Germline-derived CDR1 and CDR2 are KGHSH and LQKENI. The CDR3 length is 15 residues. J was trimmed by 6 bases and V by 3 bases; bases with no gene match: 8. This CDR3 reads CASSPSPGQGAEAFF. The DNA for the CDR3 is TGTGCCAGCTCACCCAGTCCGGGACAGGGCGCTGAAGCTTTCTTT. Using reference TRBV18 and TRBJ1-1 for the parts outside the CDR3, the full variable domain is NAGVMQNPRHLVRRRGQEARLRCSPMKGHSHVYWYRQLPEEGLKFMVYLQKENIIDESGMPKERFSAEFPKEGPSILRIQQVVRGDSAAYFCASSPSPGQGAEAFFGQGTRLTVV.

This chain connects TRBV7-2 to TRBJ1-3; D perhaps matches TRBD1 (5 bases). V lost 7 bases and J 4 bases, leaving 17 bases between the germline ends. Germline V gene sequence: CDR1 SGHTA, CDR2 FQGNSA. The CDR3 length is 15 residues. The CDR3 coding sequence is TGTGCCAGCAACCCAGCCAGGGTAGCCGGAAACACCATATATTTT. Translated, it gives CASNPARVAGNTIYF.

This sequence joins TRBV18 and TRBJ1-1, with 7 positions matching TRBD1. The V segment lost 3 bases and the J segment 4 bases; nucleotides outside the gene matches: 8. The CDR3 spans 15 residues. From germline, CDR1 is KGHSH and CDR2 LQKENI. The CDR3 nucleotides read TGTGCCAGCTCACCGGGACAGAGTGGGGGCACTGAAGCTTTCTTT. The encoded protein is CASSPGQSGGTEAFF. Combining the CDR3 with reference TRBV18 and TRBJ1-1 gives the whole variable domain NAGVMQNPRHLVRRRGQEARLRCSPMKGHSHVYWYRQLPEEGLKFMVYLQKENIIDESGMPKERFSAEFPKEGPSILRIQQVVRGDSAAYFCASSPGQSGGTEAFFGQGTRLTVV.

The V and J genes are TRBV6-5 and TRBJ2-5; D remains unclear. The germline gives CDR1 MNHEY, CDR2 SVGAGI. The CDR3 loop spans 14 amino acids. The V and J ends lost 0 bases and 5 bases respectively, with 10 bases between them. The CDR3 is CASSYSSGVETQYF. CDR3 DNA: TGTGCCAGCAGTTACTCCTCGGGTGTTGAGACCCAGTACTTC.

The rearrangement links TRBV11-3 to TRBJ2-2; unclear D gene. Germline CDR1 is SGHNT and CDR2 is YENEEA. The V end was cut by 1 base, the J end by 7 bases, with 7 bases between. The CDR3 is made up of 13 amino acids. In DNA form, the CDR3 reads TGTGCCAGCAGCTTAGGTTTTAACGGGGAGCTGTTTTTT. Its protein is CASSLGFNGELFF.

In this sample, this clone turned up a few times. The V and J genes are TRBV5-6 and TRBJ2-7, with 8 bases matching TRBD2. Losses at the gene ends were 1 base for V and 3 bases for J; bases not matched to a gene: 6. Per the germline V gene, CDR1 is SGHDT and CDR2 is YYEEEE. This CDR3 region has 15 residues. The CDR3 DNA is TGTGCCAGCAGCTTGTTAGGGACTAGGAACTACGAGCAGTACTTC. As protein: CASSLLGTRNYEQYF. The variable domain in full, with the rest retrieved from reference TRBV5-6 and TRBJ2-7, is DAGVTQSPTHLIKTRGQQVTLRCSPKSGHDTVSWYQQALGQGPQFIFQYYEEEERQRGNFPDRFSGHQFPNYSSELNVNALLLGDSALYLCASSLLGTRNYEQYFGPGTRLTVT.

This clone was picked up one time. The V gene is TRBV11-2, the J gene TRBJ1-1; D gene unclear. Per the germline V gene, CDR1 is SGHAT and CDR2 is FQNNGV. Trimming removed 6 bases at V and 6 bases at J, with 11 bases between. This CDR3 is built from 12 residues. The CDR3 DNA reads as TGTGCCAGCAGTTCGCTCGGGTCTGAAGCTTTCTTT. Residues: CASSSLGSEAFF.

V gene TRBV6-1 combines with J gene TRBJ1-4, with D maybe TRBD1 (5 bases). Germline V CDR1 and CDR2: MNHNS, SASEGT. V was shortened by 6 bases and J by 15 bases, with 20 bases between the two germline ends. The CDR3 length is 13 residues. The CDR3, as DNA: TGTGCCAGCAGCCCCCGGGAGAATCTAGGGGTGTTTTTT. Protein sequence: CASSPRENLGVFF.

This clone was found a few times. V is TRBV2 and J is TRBJ1-4; a possible D gene is TRBD1 (5 bases). Trimming took off 9 bases at V and 4 bases at J, with 12 bases between the two ends. The germline V gene has CDR1 SNHLY and CDR2 FYNNEI. The length of the CDR3 is 13 residues. The CDR3 region has the DNA TGTGCCAGAGTCGACAGCCGTAATGAAAAACTGTTTTTT. This codes for CARVDSRNEKLFF.

The rearrangement uses TRBV19 and TRBJ2-5, with a weak D call TRBD2 (6 bases). From germline, CDR1 is LNHDA and CDR2 SQIVND (reference sequence). This CDR3 has 14 residues. V was trimmed by 5 bases and J by 3 bases, leaving 13 bases between them. CDR3 sequence reads: CASSAAGSEETQYF. The CDR3 DNA follows: TGTGCCAGTAGTGCCGCCGGGAGCGAAGAGACCCAGTACTTC. The full variable domain, completed using reference TRBV19 and TRBJ2-5, is DGGITQSPKYLFRKEGQNVTLSCEQNLNHDAMYWYRQDPGQGLRLIYYSQIVNDFQKGDIAEGYSVSREKKESFPLTVTSAQKNPTAFYLCASSAAGSEETQYFGPGTRLLVL.